This TCR beta chain was identified during a study of regulatory T cells in long-lasting Graves disease. This clonotype has a count of ten or more. Antigen unknown. The CDR3 is made up of 16 amino acids. V was pared by 0 bases and J by 0 bases, with 11 bases between. The germline V gene has CDR1 SGHVS and CDR2 FQNEAQ. Assembly of TCR beta libraries relied on iRepertoire HTBI primers together with Arm-PCR of CDR3 regions. MiXCR, applied by TCRdb to the multiplex PCR reads, yields one record per CDR3 protein. The table has 350,000 to 550,000 distinct CDR3 sequences, more than 13% seen once; the top ten hold 16%. Study results and limitations: Persistent-disease Graves' patients showed less TCR diversity than new cases. Persistent patients shared more public clonotypes (around 3,000) than new patients (roughly 1,000).

The time point here: newly diagnosed GD, antithyroid drugs for less than 3 months. Scientists built the TCR library using RNA that was extracted from PBMCs. This same sample was also part of a study on T cells in Graves' hyperthyroidism and ophthalmopathy. Turning to that study: Within blood appeared most thyroid clonotypes that had expanded above 0.001.

The chain links TRBV7-8 to TRBJ1-1; D gene uncertain. Sequenced material: peripheral blood mononuclear cells (PBMCs), taken at new diagnosis, from a patient treated with antithyroid drugs. This TCR derives from a woman in her 30s with Graves disease. In DNA form, the CDR3 reads TGTGCCAGCAGCTTAGCGGCCGGGAATATGAACACTGAAGCTTTCTTT. It codes for CASSLAAGNMNTEAFF.